The clone carrying this TCR beta chain was counted only a few times. Its antigen remains unidentified. The method was immunoSEQ multiplex PCR; TCRdb's version includes in-frame clones alone and lacks a portion of them. The data hold roughly 5,300 clones, with approximately 70% observed a single time. This entry comes from a study of high-grade serous ovarian cancer treatment subgroups. Study context: Samples averaged approximately 15,000 reads and about 7,100 unique TCR beta rearrangements.

Tumor tissue was taken before any definitive surgery or chemotherapy was given. Deletions cut 7 bases from V and 6 bases from J, with 15 bases between. CDR3 size: 13 residues. The germline V gene has CDR1 MNHNS and CDR2 SASEGT. Study-level results: Tumors within one patient showed repertoire similarity of roughly 0.095 to 0.85. TCR clonal relatedness correlated positively with neoantigen level.

The receptor was isolated from a human patient with high-grade serous ovarian cancer. This rearrangement joins TRBV6-1 to TRBJ1-2; D not certain. Sequencing used tumor tissue. The CDR3 is CASKSQVLHGYTF. The CDR3 DNA follows: TGTGCCAGCAAGAGTCAGGTCCTCCATGGCTACACCTTC.